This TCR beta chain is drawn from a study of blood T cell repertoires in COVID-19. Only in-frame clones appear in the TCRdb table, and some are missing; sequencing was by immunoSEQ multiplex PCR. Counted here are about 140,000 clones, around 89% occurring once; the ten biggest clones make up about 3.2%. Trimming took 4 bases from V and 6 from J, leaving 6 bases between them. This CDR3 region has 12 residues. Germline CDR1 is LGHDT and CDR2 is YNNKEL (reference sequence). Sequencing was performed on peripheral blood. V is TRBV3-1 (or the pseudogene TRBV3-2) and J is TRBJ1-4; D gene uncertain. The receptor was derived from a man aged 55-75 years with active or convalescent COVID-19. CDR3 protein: CASSLLYEKLFF. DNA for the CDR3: TGTGCCAGCAGCCTCCTTTATGAAAAACTGTTTTTT.